This TCR beta chain was sequenced for a study of siplizumab effects on memory and regulatory T cells. General study results and limits: Controls showed an average of roughly 25% Treg-derived mappable alloreactive CD4+ clones, while siplizumab showed approximately 69%. Greater diversity than memory cells seemed evident in naive T cells, which also appeared to be major alloresponse contributors. Siplizumab led to significantly less abundant alloreactive sequences that could be traced back to unstimulated CD4+ memory cells.

Generated by immunoSEQ multiplex PCR, the TCRdb table keeps only in-frame clones and is missing some. Of 55,000 to 70,000 clones listed, roughly 93% were seen once; the top ten hold 30% to 40%. Concerning this clone: The target antigen is unknown.

Trimming removed 6 bases from V and 7 bases from J, with 13 bases in between. The CDR3 length is 13 residues. Germline V lookup: CDR1 MNHEY, CDR2 SVGAGI. The source is a human donor in good health. The chain is built from TRBV6-5 and TRBJ2-1, with D uncertain. The sample consisted of CD8+ T cells sorted from blood. The CDR3 coding sequence is TGTGCCAGCAGCCCGACTCCCAGAAATGAGCAGTTCTTC. Encoded protein: CASSPTPRNEQFF.